The entry that follows covers one T cell receptor beta chain sequence. No antigen is known for it. The table came from immunoSEQ multiplex PCR; TCRdb's copy has only in-frame clones and leaves some out. The sample consists of 58,000 or so clones, about nine tenths of them appearing once. CDR1 MNHNY and CDR2 SVGAGI come from the germline V gene (reference sequence). J lost 6 bases, V lost 4 bases, and 7 bases had no gene match. The length of the CDR3 is 15 residues. These data come from a study of T cells in localized non-small cell lung cancer. Study results and limitations: In the blood, greater T cell density corresponded to longer overall survival. Peak T cell clonality was found in uninvolved adjacent lung, exceeding tumor. Paired adjacent lung recovered a median approximately 62 of the top 100 tumor clones.

This clonotype was obtained from a woman aged 35-70 years with stage I lung adenocarcinoma. Here the sequenced sample was peripheral blood, taken before any cancer treatment. The V and J genes are TRBV6-6 and TRBJ2-1; TRBD1 agrees at 9 bases. CDR3 DNA: TGTGCCAGCAGTTTCCCGGGGACAGGGAGCAATGAGCAGTTCTTC. It yields the protein CASSFPGTGSNEQFF.